Below, 32 T cell receptor beta chains from the same sample are listed, as sequenced in a study of cytomegalovirus exposure and HLA in healthy donors. Both 60 Vbeta primers and 13 Jbeta primers went into the PCR. Method: immunoSEQ multiplex PCR; TCRdb's copy keeps in-frame clones and lacks some. Of 110,000 or so clones in the sample, roughly 70% were seen once. The specimen was PBMCs. These receptors came from a woman between 40 and 55 years old in good health and CMV-seropositive.

The chain employs TRBV10-3 and TRBJ2-3; 7 nucleotides agree with TRBD1. CDR3 size: 13 residues. J was trimmed by 2 bases and V by 10 bases; bases with no gene match: 6. Germline V lookup: CDR1 ENHRY, CDR2 SYGVKD. This chain's CDR3 is CANRDRDTDTQYF. In DNA form, the CDR3 reads TGTGCCAATCGGGACAGAGACACAGATACGCAGTATTTT.

V and J are TRBV29-1 and TRBJ1-1; 7 nucleotides agree with TRBD1. The trim removed 6 bases at V and 4 bases at J, leaving 14 bases unmatched. Germline V gene lookup returns CDR1 SQVTM and CDR2 ANQGSEA. This CDR3 is 15 amino acids long. DNA for the CDR3: TGCAGCGTCCCCGCGGGGGGCACAGGGGTCACTGAAGCTTTCTTT. It encodes CSVPAGGTGVTEAFF.

This chain connects TRBV4-2 to TRBJ1-3; 7 bases line up with TRBD1. Trimming at V came to 8 bases and at J to 4 bases, leaving 11 bases not matched to a gene. CDR3 length: 15 amino acids. The germline V gene has CDR1 LGHNA and CDR2 YNFKEQ. The CDR3 nucleotides read TGTGCCAGCCCACCTGACAGGGAACTAGGAAACACCATATATTTT. This translates into CASPPDRELGNTIYF.

This clone was seen more than once but under ten times. The V and J genes are TRBV9 and TRBJ1-1, with D tentatively TRBD1 (5 bases). Germline lookup yields CDR1 SGDLS and CDR2 YYNGEE. V was cut by 0 bases and J by 0 bases, with 9 bases left in between. CDR3 size: 15 residues. The CDR3 reads CASSVGGAVNTEAFF. The CDR3 DNA follows: TGTGCCAGCAGCGTAGGTGGGGCAGTGAACACTGAAGCTTTCTTT.

The chain employs TRBV19 and TRBJ1-3; D not certain. The V and J ends lost 5 bases and 0 bases respectively, with 14 bases between them. There are 16 residues in the CDR3. Germline lookup yields CDR1 LNHDA and CDR2 SQIVND (reference sequence). CDR3 sequence: CASSGGGWGSGNTIYF. CDR3 sequence (DNA): TGTGCCAGTAGTGGTGGAGGTTGGGGCTCTGGAAACACCATATATTTT.

This sequence joins TRBV9 and TRBJ2-7; tentative D call: TRBD1 (6 bases). Germline CDR1 and CDR2: SGDLS and YYNGEE. The CDR3 runs to 14 residues. Trimming cost V 0 bases and J 7 bases, with 14 bases left between them. This CDR3 is CASSVDGTSLEQYF. The CDR3 DNA reads as TGTGCCAGCAGCGTAGACGGGACATCTTTGGAGCAGTACTTC.

This clone was counted only a few times. The genes are TRBV6-1 and TRBJ2-7; 8 bases are shared with TRBD1. The CDR3 extends over 13 amino acids. J lost 0 bases, V lost 10 bases, and 5 bases had no gene match. CDR1 and CDR2 (germline): MNHNS, SASEGT. DNA for the CDR3: TGTGCCATCCCGGGACAGGTCTCCTACGAGCAGTACTTC. It yields the protein CAIPGQVSYEQYF.

The V call is TRBV12-5, the J call TRBJ2-3; tentative D call: TRBD1 (6 bases). CDR1 is LGHNT, CDR2 FRNRAP, per germline. The CDR3 extends over 16 amino acids. Trimming left V 4 bases short and J 4 bases short, with 18 bases between. This CDR3 reads CASGSLIGRGPDTQYF. CDR3 in DNA: TGTGCTAGTGGTTCGCTCATCGGCAGGGGCCCAGATACGCAGTATTTT.

This clone was seen a few times. The genes are TRBV5-4 and TRBJ2-2; no definite D call. CDR1 and CDR2 from the germline V gene are SGHNT and YYREEE (reference sequence). V gave up 0 bases and J gave up 5 bases, with 8 bases separating them. The CDR3 length is 14 residues. The CDR3 nucleotides are TGTGCCAGCAGCTTGGGGCAGCGAACCGGGGAGCTGTTTTTT. Translated, it gives CASSLGQRTGELFF.

This chain links TRBV19 with TRBJ1-5; 9 bases are a match to TRBD1. This CDR3 contains 18 residues. Germline V lookup: CDR1 LNHDA, CDR2 SQIVND (reference sequence). V trimming: 3 bases; J trimming: 1 base; junction bases outside the gene matches: 10. The CDR3 protein is CASSIATGGEVSNQPQHF. DNA of the CDR3: TGTGCCAGTAGTATCGCGACAGGGGGTGAAGTAAGCAATCAGCCCCAGCATTTT. Based on the CDR3 plus reference TRBV19 and TRBJ1-5, the full variable domain is DGGITQSPKYLFRKEGQNVTLSCEQNLNHDAMYWYRQDPGQGLRLIYYSQIVNDFQKGDIAEGYSVSREKKESFPLTVTSAQKNPTAFYLCASSIATGGEVSNQPQHFGDGTRLSIL.

DNA for the CDR3: TGTGCCAGCAGTTTAACTAGAGCCTACGAGCAGTACTTC. This sequence encodes CASSLTRAYEQYF. The chain combines TRBV27 with TRBJ2-7; D possibly corresponds to TRBD2 (5 bases). The V and J ends lost 2 bases and 2 bases respectively, with 7 bases between them. The germline gives CDR1 MNHEY, CDR2 SMNVEV (reference sequence). This CDR3 has 13 residues.

The gene calls are TRBV6-1 and TRBJ1-1; D gene ambiguous. V was trimmed by 1 base and J by 4 bases, leaving 7 bases between them. The V gene's germline CDR1 is MNHNS and CDR2 SASEGT. The CDR3 is 13 amino acids. As DNA, the CDR3 is TGTGCCAGCAGTGAAGGGAGAACCACTGAAGCTTTCTTT. Translation gives CASSEGRTTEAFF.

The gene calls are TRBV9 and TRBJ2-3; no clear D gene. V lost 0 bases and J lost 1, with 12 bases in between. In germline, CDR1 is SGDLS, CDR2 YYNGEE. There are 16 residues in the CDR3. CDR3 coding DNA: TGTGCCAGCAGCGTAGCTTGGAGCGAGGGCACAGATACGCAGTATTTT. This gives the protein CASSVAWSEGTDTQYF.

V and J are TRBV4-2 and TRBJ1-2; 9 nucleotides agree with TRBD1. The CDR3 extends over 16 amino acids. The ends lost 0 bases at V and 8 bases at J; junction bases unmatched: 10. In germline, CDR1 is LGHNA, CDR2 YNFKEQ. The CDR3 is CASSQEWGQGAWGYTF. In DNA form, the CDR3 reads TGTGCCAGCAGCCAAGAGTGGGGACAGGGAGCGTGGGGCTACACCTTC.

The chain uses TRBV30 and TRBJ1-5; D is perhaps TRBD1 (5 bases). V gave up 5 bases and J gave up 1 base, with 9 bases separating them. The length of the CDR3 is 13 residues. CDR1 is GTSNPN and CDR2 is SVGIG in the germline V gene (reference sequence). The DNA of the CDR3 is TGTGCCTGGGAGGCAGGGAGCAATCAGCCCCAGCATTTT. Its protein is CAWEAGSNQPQHF. The entire variable domain, with the rest obtained from reference TRBV30 and TRBJ1-5, is as follows: SQTIHQWPATLVQPVGSPLSLECTVEGTSNPNLYWYRQAAGRGLQLLFYSVGIGQISSEVPQNLSASRPQDRQFILSSKKLLLSDSGFYLCAWEAGSNQPQHFGDGTRLSIL.

The V call is TRBV28, the J call TRBJ1-2, with 9 nucleotides matching TRBD1. Germline V lookup: CDR1 MDHEN, CDR2 SYDVKM. The CDR3 length is 12 residues. J lost 8 bases, V lost 5 bases, and 3 bases had no gene match. CDR3 in DNA: TGTGCCAGCAGTACAGGGGGCATGGGCTACACCTTC. This gives the protein CASSTGGMGYTF.

This clone appeared a few times. This chain joins TRBV5-6 and TRBJ2-5; possible D gene TRBD1, 5 bases. The DNA end lines up better with TRBJ2-7; the J call may be wrong. This CDR3 region has 17 residues. Germline CDR1 SGHDT, CDR2 YYEEEE. The CDR3 here is CASSPMKRGRGSYEQYF. The CDR3, as DNA: TGTGCCAGCAGTCCCATGAAGCGTGGAAGGGGCTCCTACGAGCAGTACTTC.

The CDR3 region has the DNA TGCGCCAGCAGCTTGGGGGACAGTACCTCTGGAAACACCATATATTTT. Its translation is CASSLGDSTSGNTIYF. V gene TRBV5-1 combines with J gene TRBJ1-3; 7 bases are shared with TRBD1. Losses at the gene ends were 0 bases for V and 0 bases for J; bases not matched to a gene: 3. The germline gives CDR1 SGHRS, CDR2 YFSETQ. The CDR3 runs to 16 residues. Together with reference TRBV5-1 and TRBJ1-3, the CDR3 gives the full variable domain: KAGVTQTPRYLIKTRGQQVTLSCSPISGHRSVSWYQQTPGQGLQFLFEYFSETQRNKGNFPGRFSGRQFSNSRSEMNVSTLELGDSALYLCASSLGDSTSGNTIYFGEGSWLTVV.

Here the CDR3 reads CASSKGGHHYEQYF. The CDR3 region has the DNA TGTGCCAGCAGCAAAGGCGGACACCACTACGAGCAGTACTTC. The V call is TRBV21-1, the J call TRBJ2-7; the table's D gene call, TRBD1, was not cross checked with the DNA. TRBV21-1 is a pseudogene segment. The CDR3 is 14 residues long.

The chain employs TRBV2 and TRBJ2-7, with D possibly being TRBD2 (5 bases). The CDR3 has 14 amino acids. V lost 7 bases, J lost 1 base, and 14 bases lay in between. CDR1 and CDR2 from the germline V gene are SNHLY and FYNNEI. The CDR3 loop reads CASTYGENSYEQYF. The CDR3 DNA is TGTGCCAGCACTTACGGGGAAAATTCCTACGAGCAGTACTTC.

This clone was observed once. The chain combines TRBV4-1 with TRBJ1-2; D ambiguous. V was pared by 0 bases and J by 8 bases, with 16 bases between. The germline V gene has CDR1 MGHRA and CDR2 YSYEKL. CDR3 length equals 15 residues. The CDR3 sequence: CASSQDRGWVVGYTF. CDR3 nucleotide sequence: TGCGCCAGCAGCCAAGACCGGGGATGGGTTGTCGGCTACACCTTC.

The CDR3 coding sequence is TGTGCCAGCAGCTTAGGGACAGGACGTTCCTACGAGCAGTACTTC. This gives the protein CASSLGTGRSYEQYF. J is TRBJ2-7 and V is TRBV7-8; 7 bases agree with TRBD1. Germline V lookup: CDR1 SGHVS, CDR2 FQNEAQ. V was pared by 1 base and J by 1 base, with 4 bases of the junction left unmatched. The CDR3 is 15 amino acids.

This chain links TRBV19 with TRBJ2-7, with D possibly being TRBD2 (6 bases). With 7 bases removed from V and 6 bases from J, the gap between germline ends came to 16 bases. CDR1 and CDR2 from the germline V gene are LNHDA and SQIVND (reference sequence). The CDR3 is 13 residues long. This chain's CDR3 is CASKSGEPFEQYF. CDR3 sequence (DNA): TGTGCCAGTAAATCGGGGGAACCATTCGAGCAGTACTTC.

As DNA, the CDR3 is TGTGCCAGCAGTGGCCAATCGCGGGGCGGCGATCAGCCCCAGCATTTT. Translation: CASSGQSRGGDQPQHF. The J gene is TRBJ1-5, the V gene TRBV6-1; D is perhaps TRBD1 (5 bases). Trimming took off 4 bases at V and 5 bases at J, with 18 bases between the two ends. Germline V gives CDR1 MNHNS, CDR2 SASEGT. This CDR3 has 16 residues.

J is TRBJ1-1 and V is TRBV2; the D is unclear. The germline V and J ends were trimmed by 6 bases and 0 bases, with 11 bases remaining between them. CDR1 SNHLY and CDR2 FYNNEI come from the germline V gene. The CDR3 runs to 14 residues. The CDR3 sequence is CASRIQIMNTEAFF. CDR3 sequence (DNA): TGTGCCAGCAGGATACAGATAATGAACACTGAAGCTTTCTTT.

This clone was counted many times. V is TRBV4-3 and J is TRBJ1-6; D is unresolved. CDR3 length equals 13 residues. Trimming removed 4 bases from V and 14 bases from J, with 15 bases in between. Germline V lookup: CDR1 LGHNA, CDR2 YSLEER. CDR3 nucleotide sequence: TGCGCCAGCAGCCTCCAGGCCCCCTCTACCCTCCACTTT. Protein sequence: CASSLQAPSTLHF.

This clone was observed once. The V and J genes are TRBV11-3 and TRBJ2-7; weak D call: TRBD2 (5 bases). Germline CDR1 reads SGHNT; CDR2 reads YENEEA. V was clipped by 5 bases and J by 4 bases, with 9 bases between them. This CDR3 contains 12 residues. This CDR3 reads CASSPTGYEQYF. The CDR3 nucleotides read TGTGCCAGCAGCCCCACGGGGTACGAGCAGTACTTC.

This clone was counted between two and nine times. This chain uses TRBV28 with TRBJ1-2; D is perhaps TRBD1 (5 bases). V was trimmed by 4 bases and J by 2 bases, leaving 17 bases between them. Germline-derived CDR1 and CDR2 are MDHEN and SYDVKM. CDR3 length equals 16 residues. CDR3: CASSWVSQGRNYGYTF. DNA for the CDR3: TGTGCCAGCAGTTGGGTTTCGCAGGGAAGGAACTATGGCTACACCTTC.

This clone has just a few counts. The V gene is TRBV11-3, the J gene TRBJ2-1; 8 bases agree with TRBD2. The CDR3 runs 17 residues. CDR1 and CDR2 (germline): SGHNT, YENEEA. J was trimmed by 6 bases and V by 0 bases; bases with no gene match: 10. CDR3 loop: CASSLDSGRENGNEQFF. CDR3 coding DNA: TGTGCCAGCAGCTTAGATTCCGGGAGGGAGAACGGCAATGAGCAGTTCTTC.

This clone has a single count. The J gene is TRBJ2-2, the V gene TRBV7-3, with 8 bases fitting TRBD1. Germline values: CDR1 SGHTA, CDR2 FQGTGA. The CDR3 contains 15 residues. Trimming took 6 bases from V and 0 from J; bases not matched to a gene: 3. CDR3 amino acids: CASRRTGPNTGELFF. For the CDR3, the DNA is TGTGCCAGCAGACGGACAGGGCCGAACACCGGGGAGCTGTTTTTT.

The sample holds a few counts of this clone. The chain is built from TRBV7-9 and TRBJ1-2; D not resolved. Trimming pared 1 base from V and 5 bases from J, leaving 8 bases between. This CDR3 spans 13 amino acids. Germline CDR1 reads SEHNR; CDR2 reads FQNEAQ (reference sequence). CDR3 residues: CASSLGAGYGYTF. The CDR3, as DNA: TGTGCCAGCAGCTTAGGGGCGGGGTATGGCTACACCTTC.

The CDR3 sequence: CASIGRGSGNTIYF. CDR3 DNA: TGTGCCAGCATCGGACGGGGCTCTGGAAACACCATATATTTT. This sequence joins TRBV6-4 and TRBJ1-3; D uncertain. Per germline, CDR1 MRHNA and CDR2 SNTAGT. Trimming shortened V by 7 bases and J by 0 bases, and 10 bases separated the two germline ends. The CDR3 is made up of 14 amino acids.